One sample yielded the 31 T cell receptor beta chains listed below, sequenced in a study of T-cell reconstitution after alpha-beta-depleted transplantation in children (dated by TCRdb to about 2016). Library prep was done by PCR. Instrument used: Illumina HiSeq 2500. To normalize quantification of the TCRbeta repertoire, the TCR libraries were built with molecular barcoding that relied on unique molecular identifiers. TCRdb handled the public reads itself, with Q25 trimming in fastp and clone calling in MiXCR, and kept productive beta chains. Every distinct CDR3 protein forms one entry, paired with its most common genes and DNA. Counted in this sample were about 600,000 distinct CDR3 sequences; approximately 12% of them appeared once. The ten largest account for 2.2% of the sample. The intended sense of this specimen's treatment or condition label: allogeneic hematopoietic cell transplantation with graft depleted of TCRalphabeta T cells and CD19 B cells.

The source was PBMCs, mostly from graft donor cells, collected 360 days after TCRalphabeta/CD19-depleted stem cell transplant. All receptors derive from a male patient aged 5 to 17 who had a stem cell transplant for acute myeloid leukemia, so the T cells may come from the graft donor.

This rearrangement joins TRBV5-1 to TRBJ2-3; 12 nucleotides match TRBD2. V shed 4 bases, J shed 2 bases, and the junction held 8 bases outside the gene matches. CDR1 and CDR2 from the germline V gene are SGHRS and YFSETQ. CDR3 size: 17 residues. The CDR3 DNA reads TGCGCCAGCAGCGCTAGCGGGAGGGCCATAGACACAGATACGCAGTATTTT. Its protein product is CASSASGRAIDTDTQYF.

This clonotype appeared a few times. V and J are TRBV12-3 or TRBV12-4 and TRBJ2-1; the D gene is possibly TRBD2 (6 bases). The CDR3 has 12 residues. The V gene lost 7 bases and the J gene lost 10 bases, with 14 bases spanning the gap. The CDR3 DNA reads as TGTGCCAGCAACCAAGTACGGGAGGAGCAGTTCTTC. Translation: CASNQVREEQFF.

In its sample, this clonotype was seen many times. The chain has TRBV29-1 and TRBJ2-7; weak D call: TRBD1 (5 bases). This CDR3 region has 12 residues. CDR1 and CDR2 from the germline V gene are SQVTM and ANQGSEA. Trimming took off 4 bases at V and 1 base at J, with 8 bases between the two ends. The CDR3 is CSVGQSSYEQYF. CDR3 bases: TGCAGCGTTGGACAGTCATCCTACGAGCAGTACTTC.

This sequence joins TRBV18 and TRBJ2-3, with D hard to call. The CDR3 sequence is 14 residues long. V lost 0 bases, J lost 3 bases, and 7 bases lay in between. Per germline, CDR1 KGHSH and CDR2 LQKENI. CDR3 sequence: CASSPPGDTDTQYF. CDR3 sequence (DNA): TGTGCCAGCTCACCACCGGGTGATACAGATACGCAGTATTTT.

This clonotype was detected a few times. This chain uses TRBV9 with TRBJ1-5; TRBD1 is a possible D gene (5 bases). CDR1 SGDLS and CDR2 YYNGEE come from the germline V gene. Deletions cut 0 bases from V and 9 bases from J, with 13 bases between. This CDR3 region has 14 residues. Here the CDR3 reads CASSVGGGTGPQHF. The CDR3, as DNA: TGTGCCAGCAGCGTAGGGGGCGGCACAGGGCCCCAGCATTTT.

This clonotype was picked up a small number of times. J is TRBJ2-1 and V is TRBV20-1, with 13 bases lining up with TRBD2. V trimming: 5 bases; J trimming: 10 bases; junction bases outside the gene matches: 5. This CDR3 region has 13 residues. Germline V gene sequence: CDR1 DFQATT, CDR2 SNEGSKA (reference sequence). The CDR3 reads CSAEGLAGVEQFF. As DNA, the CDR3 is TGCAGTGCTGAAGGACTAGCGGGAGTGGAGCAGTTCTTC.

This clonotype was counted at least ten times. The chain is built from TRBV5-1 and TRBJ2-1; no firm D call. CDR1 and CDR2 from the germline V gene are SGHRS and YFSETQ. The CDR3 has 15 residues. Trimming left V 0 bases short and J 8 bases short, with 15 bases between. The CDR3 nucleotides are TGCGCCAGCAGCTTGGCCCTGGAAGGTAGGGATGAGCAGTTCTTC. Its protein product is CASSLALEGRDEQFF.

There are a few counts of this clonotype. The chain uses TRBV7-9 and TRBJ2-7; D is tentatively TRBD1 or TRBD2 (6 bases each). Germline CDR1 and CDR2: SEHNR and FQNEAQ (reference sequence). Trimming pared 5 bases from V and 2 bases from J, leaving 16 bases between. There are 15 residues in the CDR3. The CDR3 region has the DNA TGTGCCAGCAGCCGGGAGACAGGCTCAACCTACGAGCAGTACTTC. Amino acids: CASSRETGSTYEQYF.

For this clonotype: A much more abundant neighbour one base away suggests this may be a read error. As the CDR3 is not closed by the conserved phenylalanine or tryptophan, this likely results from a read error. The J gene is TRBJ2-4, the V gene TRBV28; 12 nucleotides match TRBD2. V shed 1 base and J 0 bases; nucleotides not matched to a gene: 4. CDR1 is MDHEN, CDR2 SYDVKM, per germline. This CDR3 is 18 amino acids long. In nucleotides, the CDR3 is TGTGCCAGCAGTTTATCCGGACTAGCGGGACTAGCCAAAAACATTCAGTACATC. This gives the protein CASSLSGLAGLAKNIQYI.

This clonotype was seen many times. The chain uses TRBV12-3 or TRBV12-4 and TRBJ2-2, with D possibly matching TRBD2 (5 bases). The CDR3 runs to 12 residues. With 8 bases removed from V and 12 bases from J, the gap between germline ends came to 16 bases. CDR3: CASSRAAGKLFF. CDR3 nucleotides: TGTGCCAGCTCGCGGGCCGCCGGAAAGCTGTTTTTT.

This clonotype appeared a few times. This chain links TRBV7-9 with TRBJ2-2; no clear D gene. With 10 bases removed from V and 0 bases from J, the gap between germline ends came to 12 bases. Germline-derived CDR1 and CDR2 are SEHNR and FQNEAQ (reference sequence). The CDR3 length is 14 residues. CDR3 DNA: TGTGCCACTTTTGCGAAGTCGAACACCGGGGAGCTGTTTTTT. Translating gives CATFAKSNTGELFF. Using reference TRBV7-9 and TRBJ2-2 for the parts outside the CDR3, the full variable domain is DTGVSQNPRHKITKRGQNVTFRCDPISEHNRLYWYRQTLGQGPEFLTYFQNEAQLEKSRLLSDRFSAERPKGSFSTLEIQRTEQGDSAMYLCATFAKSNTGELFFGEGSRLTVL.

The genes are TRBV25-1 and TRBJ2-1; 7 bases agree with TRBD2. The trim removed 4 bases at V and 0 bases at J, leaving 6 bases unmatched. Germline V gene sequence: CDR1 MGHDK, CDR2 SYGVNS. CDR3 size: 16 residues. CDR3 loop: CASSAPASGSYNEQFF. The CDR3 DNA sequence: TGTGCCAGCAGTGCCCCCGCTAGCGGCTCCTACAATGAGCAGTTCTTC.

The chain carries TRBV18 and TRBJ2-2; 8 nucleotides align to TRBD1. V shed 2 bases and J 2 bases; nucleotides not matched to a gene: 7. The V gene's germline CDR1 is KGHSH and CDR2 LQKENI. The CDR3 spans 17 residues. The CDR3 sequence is CASSPTGAGGNTGELFF. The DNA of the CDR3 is TGTGCCAGCTCACCAACCGGAGCAGGGGGCAACACCGGGGAGCTGTTTTTT. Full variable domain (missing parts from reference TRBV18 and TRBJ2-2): NAGVMQNPRHLVRRRGQEARLRCSPMKGHSHVYWYRQLPEEGLKFMVYLQKENIIDESGMPKERFSAEFPKEGPSILRIQQVVRGDSAAYFCASSPTGAGGNTGELFFGEGSRLTVL.

The CDR3 region has the DNA TGTGCCAGCAGGGGAGAAAGCTTAGCCACAGATACGCAGTATTTT. This translates into CASRGESLATDTQYF. This chain connects TRBV7-2 to TRBJ2-3; a possible D gene is TRBD2 (5 bases). Trimming took off 6 bases at V and 2 bases at J, with 15 bases between the two ends. The CDR3 length is 15 residues. From germline, CDR1 is SGHTA and CDR2 FQGNSA.

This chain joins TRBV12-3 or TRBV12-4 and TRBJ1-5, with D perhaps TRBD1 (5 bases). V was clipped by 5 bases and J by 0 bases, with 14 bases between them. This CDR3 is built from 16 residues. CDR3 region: CASSDQQAYSNQPQHF. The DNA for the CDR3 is TGTGCCAGCAGTGACCAACAGGCTTATAGCAATCAGCCCCAGCATTTT.

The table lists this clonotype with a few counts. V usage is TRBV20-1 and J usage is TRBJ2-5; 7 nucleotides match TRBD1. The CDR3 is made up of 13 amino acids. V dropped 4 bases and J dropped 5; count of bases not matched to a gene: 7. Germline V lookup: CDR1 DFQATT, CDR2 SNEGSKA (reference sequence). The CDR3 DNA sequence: TGCAGTGCTACTGACAGGGTTTGGGAGACCCAGTACTTC. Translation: CSATDRVWETQYF.

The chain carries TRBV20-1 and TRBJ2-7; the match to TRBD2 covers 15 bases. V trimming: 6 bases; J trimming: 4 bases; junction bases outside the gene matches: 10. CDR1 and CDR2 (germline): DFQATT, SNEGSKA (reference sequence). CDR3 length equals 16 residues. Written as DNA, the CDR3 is TGCAGTGCCGGGACTAGCGGGAGGACAACCACTTACGAGCAGTACTTC. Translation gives CSAGTSGRTTTYEQYF.

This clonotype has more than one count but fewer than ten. The CDR3 reads CASSPMGTGETQYF. Here the CDR3 DNA reads TGTGCCAGCTCACCAATGGGGACGGGAGAGACCCAGTACTTC. This chain joins TRBV18 and TRBJ2-5; D possibly uses TRBD1 or TRBD2 (5 bases each). This CDR3 region has 14 residues. Germline loops: CDR1 KGHSH, CDR2 LQKENI. V lost 2 bases and J 4 bases, leaving 11 bases between the germline ends.

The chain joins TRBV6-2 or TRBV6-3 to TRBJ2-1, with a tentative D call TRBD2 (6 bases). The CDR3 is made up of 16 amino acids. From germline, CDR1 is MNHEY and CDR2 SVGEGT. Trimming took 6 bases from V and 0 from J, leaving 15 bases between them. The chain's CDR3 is CASRRYAGSSYNEQFF. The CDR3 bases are TGTGCCAGCAGACGTTACGCGGGAAGCTCCTACAATGAGCAGTTCTTC.

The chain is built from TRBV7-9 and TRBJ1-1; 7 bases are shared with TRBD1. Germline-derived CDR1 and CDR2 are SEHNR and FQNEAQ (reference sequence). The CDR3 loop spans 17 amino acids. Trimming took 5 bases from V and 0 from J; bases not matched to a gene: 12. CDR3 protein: CASSPTPGQIMNTEAFF. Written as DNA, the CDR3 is TGTGCCAGCAGCCCTACACCGGGACAGATAATGAACACTGAAGCTTTCTTT.

CDR3 protein: CASSLAGQGFGNTIYF. CDR3 coding DNA: TGTGCCAGCAGCTTAGCCGGACAGGGATTTGGAAACACCATATATTTT. The rearrangement joins TRBV7-9 to TRBJ1-3, with 8 bases lining up with TRBD1. V lost 0 bases to trimming and J lost 3 bases; unmatched junction nucleotides: 4. CDR1 SEHNR and CDR2 FQNEAQ come from the germline V gene (reference sequence). CDR3 length: 16 residues.

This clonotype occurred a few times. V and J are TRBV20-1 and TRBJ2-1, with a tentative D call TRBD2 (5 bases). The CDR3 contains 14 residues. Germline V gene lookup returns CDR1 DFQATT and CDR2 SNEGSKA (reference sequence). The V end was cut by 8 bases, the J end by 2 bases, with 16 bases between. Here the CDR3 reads CSPALATPYNEQFF. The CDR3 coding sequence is TGCAGTCCCGCTCTAGCTACACCCTACAATGAGCAGTTCTTC.

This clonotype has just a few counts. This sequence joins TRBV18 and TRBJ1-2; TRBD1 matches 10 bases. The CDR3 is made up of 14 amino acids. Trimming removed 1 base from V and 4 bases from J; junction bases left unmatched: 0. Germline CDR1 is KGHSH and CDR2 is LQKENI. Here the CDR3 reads CASSPRDRGYGYTF. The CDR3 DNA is TGTGCCAGCTCACCACGGGACAGGGGCTATGGCTACACCTTC.

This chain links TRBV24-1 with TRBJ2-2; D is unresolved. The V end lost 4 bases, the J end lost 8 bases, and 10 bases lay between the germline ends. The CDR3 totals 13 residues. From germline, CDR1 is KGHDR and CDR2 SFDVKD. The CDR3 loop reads CATSDLGIGELFF. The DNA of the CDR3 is TGTGCCACCAGTGACCTAGGGATAGGGGAGCTGTTTTTT.

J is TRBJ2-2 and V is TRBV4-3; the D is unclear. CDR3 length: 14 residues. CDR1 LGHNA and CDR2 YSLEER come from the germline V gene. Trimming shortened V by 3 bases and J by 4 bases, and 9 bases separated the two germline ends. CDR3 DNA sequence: TGCGCCAGCAGCCAGATGGTTGCCACCGGGGAGCTGTTTTTT. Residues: CASSQMVATGELFF.

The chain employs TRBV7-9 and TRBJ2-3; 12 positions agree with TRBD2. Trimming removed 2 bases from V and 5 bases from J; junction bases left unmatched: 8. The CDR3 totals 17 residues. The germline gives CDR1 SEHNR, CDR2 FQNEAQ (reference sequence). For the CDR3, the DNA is TGTGCCAGCAGCTTACAGACGACTAGCGGGAGTATAGATACGCAGTATTTT. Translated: CASSLQTTSGSIDTQYF.

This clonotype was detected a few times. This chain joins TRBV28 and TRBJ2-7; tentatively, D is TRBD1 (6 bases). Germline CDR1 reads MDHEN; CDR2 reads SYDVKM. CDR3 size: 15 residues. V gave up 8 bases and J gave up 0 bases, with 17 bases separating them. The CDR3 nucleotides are TGTGCCAGCCTAACAGGGTCGGTTTTCTCCTACGAGCAGTACTTC. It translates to CASLTGSVFSYEQYF.

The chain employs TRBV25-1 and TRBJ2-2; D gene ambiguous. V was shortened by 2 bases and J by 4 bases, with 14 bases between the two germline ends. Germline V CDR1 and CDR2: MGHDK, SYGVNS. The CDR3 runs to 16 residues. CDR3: CASSEEKLSGTGELFF. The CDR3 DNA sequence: TGTGCCAGCAGTGAAGAGAAGTTATCGGGCACCGGGGAGCTGTTTTTT.

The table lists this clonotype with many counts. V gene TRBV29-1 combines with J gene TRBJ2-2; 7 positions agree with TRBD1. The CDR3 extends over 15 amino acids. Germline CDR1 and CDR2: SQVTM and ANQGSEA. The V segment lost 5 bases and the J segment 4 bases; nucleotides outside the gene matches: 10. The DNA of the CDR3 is TGCAGCGTTAAACCCAGGGGGACGGCCACCGGGGAGCTGTTTTTT. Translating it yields CSVKPRGTATGELFF.

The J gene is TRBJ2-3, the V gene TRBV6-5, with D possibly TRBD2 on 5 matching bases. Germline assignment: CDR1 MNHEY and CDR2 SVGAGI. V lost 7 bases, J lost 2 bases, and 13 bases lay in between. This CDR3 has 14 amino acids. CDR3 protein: CASNLRVPTDTQYF. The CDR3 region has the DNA TGTGCCAGCAATTTGCGGGTACCCACAGATACGCAGTATTTT.

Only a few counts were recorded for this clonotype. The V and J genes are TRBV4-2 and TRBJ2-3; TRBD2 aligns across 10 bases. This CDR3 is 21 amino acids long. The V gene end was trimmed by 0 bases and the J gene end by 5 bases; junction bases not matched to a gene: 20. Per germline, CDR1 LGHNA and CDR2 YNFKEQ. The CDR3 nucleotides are TGTGCCAGCAGCCAAGATATGACTAGCGGGCCGCTAGCGGGAGATGGAGATACGCAGTATTTT. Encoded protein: CASSQDMTSGPLAGDGDTQYF.